The 8 T cell receptor beta chains listed next were all sequenced from one sample in a study of blood T cell repertoires in COVID-19. The method was immunoSEQ multiplex PCR; TCRdb's version includes in-frame clones alone and lacks a portion of them. The sample holds about 94,000 clones; under 80% are singletons and the top ten take just under 4%. The specimen was peripheral blood. These receptors all come from a man in his 70s with COVID-19, enrolled during active disease.

The chain carries TRBV5-4 and TRBJ2-2, with TRBD1 matching over 7 bases. The J segment lost 1 base and the V segment lost 0 bases, leaving 3 bases of the junction unmatched. Germline-derived CDR1 and CDR2 are SGHNT and YYREEE (reference sequence). The CDR3 runs 16 residues. The CDR3 sequence is CASSLGQGRNTGELFF. In nucleotides, the CDR3 is TGTGCCAGCAGCTTGGGACAGGGAAGGAACACCGGGGAGCTGTTTTTT.

The chain joins TRBV7-9 to TRBJ2-3, with a weak D call TRBD2 (7 bases). The CDR3 extends over 16 amino acids. Per germline, CDR1 SEHNR and CDR2 FQNEAQ (reference sequence). Trimming removed 3 bases at V and 0 bases at J, with 13 bases between. The CDR3 region has the DNA TGTGCCAGCAGCTTGGGGGGGCGCGGTAGCACAGATACGCAGTATTTT. Protein product: CASSLGGRGSTDTQYF.

CDR3 sequence: CTLRSELTGKNTEAFF. DNA of the CDR3: TGCACCCTCCGGTCCGAATTGACAGGGAAGAACACTGAAGCTTTCTTT. This chain uses TRBV29-1 with TRBJ1-1, with 7 bases matching TRBD1. This CDR3 comprises 16 residues. Germline V lookup: CDR1 SQVTM, CDR2 ANQGSEA.

In this sample, this clone turned up once. The V gene is TRBV28, the J gene TRBJ2-3, with 7 bases aligning to TRBD2. CDR3 size: 14 residues. Germline V gene sequence: CDR1 MDHEN, CDR2 SYDVKM. With V trimmed by 5 bases and J by 3 bases, 5 bases remained unmatched. As DNA, the CDR3 is TGTGCCAGCAGTAGGGGCGGGAGAACAGATACGCAGTATTTT. It yields the protein CASSRGGRTDTQYF.

The chain employs TRBV28 and TRBJ1-5, with 7 nucleotides matching TRBD1. V shed 7 bases and J 9 bases; nucleotides not matched to a gene: 15. The germline gives CDR1 MDHEN, CDR2 SYDVKM. The CDR3 is 15 amino acids. This CDR3 reads CASNLLTGTVTPQHF. CDR3 DNA sequence: TGTGCCAGCAACCTCCTGACCGGGACAGTGACGCCCCAGCATTTT.

The CDR3 DNA sequence: TGTGCCAGCAGTTTATCGTGGGCAGCTAATGAAAAACTGTTTTTT. Translating gives CASSLSWAANEKLFF. The rearrangement joins TRBV27 to TRBJ1-4; D not certain. From germline, CDR1 is MNHEY and CDR2 SMNVEV (reference sequence). The CDR3 loop spans 15 amino acids. V gave up 0 bases and J gave up 3 bases, with 8 bases separating them.

This clone is judged medium-sized. The chain couples TRBV18 to TRBJ1-1; no clear D. Germline CDR1 and CDR2: KGHSH and LQKENI. This CDR3 region has 15 residues. The V and J ends lost 1 base and 1 base respectively, with 10 bases between them. In nucleotides, the CDR3 is TGTGCCAGCTCACCACGGAACAGACCGAACACTGAAGCTTTCTTT. Translating gives CASSPRNRPNTEAFF.

As for this clone: The germline gene is not matched at one end of the junction; a read error may be the cause. V gene TRBV28 combines with J gene TRBJ2-7, with D perhaps TRBD1 (5 bases). Germline V gene lookup returns CDR1 MDHEN and CDR2 SYDVKM. The CDR3 has 11 amino acids. CDR3 loop: CASSKTVNPTF. As DNA, the CDR3 is TGTGCCAGCAGTAAGACAGTTAATCCTACCTTC.